This T cell receptor beta chain was observed in a study of cytomegalovirus exposure and HLA in healthy donors. Study-level findings and limits: An assumption of roughly uniform sequencing depth across donors underlay the presence/absence analyses. According to an earlier analysis, most TCR beta V segments yielded productive rearrangements about 87% or about 30% of the time.

This clone appeared a few times. As yet, its antigen is unknown. This PCR relied on a set of 60 Vbeta primers and 13 Jbeta primers. Assay used: immunoSEQ multiplex PCR; TCRdb lists only in-frame clones, some missing. Here the sample spans around 150,000 clones, 70% to 85% being singletons. CDR3 length: 14 residues. V lost 4 bases, J lost 4 bases, and 2 bases stayed unmatched. Germline loops: CDR1 LNHDA, CDR2 SQIVND (reference sequence). The sequenced material came from PBMCs. This chain joins TRBV19 and TRBJ2-2; TRBD1 matches 8 bases. The receptor's source is a man in his forties or fifties in good health and CMV-seropositive. CDR3 DNA: TGTGCCAGTAGTAGACAGGGGATCACCGGGGAGCTGTTTTTT. Encoded protein: CASSRQGITGELFF.